This T cell receptor beta chain is drawn from a study of beta chain features in type 1 diabetes. Germline loops: CDR1 SGDLS, CDR2 YYNGEE. The V segment lost 4 bases and the J segment 6 bases; nucleotides outside the gene matches: 17. There are 17 residues in the CDR3. Study results and caveats: TCRB CDR3s were moderately but significantly shorter in Type 1 diabetes patients in all four CD4+ subsets. A potential PCR bias toward shorter templates would be equal in patient and control samples.

Reverse transcribing all isolated RNA meant expressed TCRB transcripts were sequenced. Profiling relied on immunoSEQ multiplex PCR, and the TCRdb table lists in-frame clones only, not all of them. The data contain under 350,000 clones, roughly an eighth of them singletons. Every sorted population was more than 95% pure. Comments on this clone: Its antigen is not identified.

The V and J genes are TRBV9 and TRBJ1-2; 8 bases match TRBD1. The receptor comes from a man aged 25-45 years with type 1 diabetes. Sequencing was carried out using naive CD4+ T cells from blood. CDR3 region: CASSLDIYPGQVDGYTF. The CDR3 bases are TGTGCCAGCAGCCTAGACATCTATCCGGGACAGGTTGATGGCTACACCTTC.